The T cell receptor (beta chain) described here comes from a study of T cell repertoires in cytomegalovirus infection. Study-wide context: Public TCR beta signatures provided an indication of both CMV infection and a matching HLA type. Study-wide results and caveats: Cumulative public TCR beta family frequency identified carriers of CMV plus the relevant HLA. CMV-specific TCR beta clonotypes restricted by HLA-C were the ones dominating the ex vivo response.

A single record per CDR3 protein comes from TCRdb applying MiXCR to the reads. The sample shows 100,000 or so distinct CDR3 sequences, more than 20% of them seen only once. In regard to this clonotype: What it binds is unknown. Possible read error: a much larger clone is one base away.

The TCR sequence derives from a human donor in good health (CMV status not recorded). Some clones in this sample may be carry-over from other donors' samples. Sequenced material: CD8+ T cells from PBMCs.

The CDR3 nucleotides are TGTGCCAGCGGCCAAACTAGCGGGGGGGCCTACGAGCAGTACTTC. Translation gives CASGQTSGGAYEQYF. The chain is built from TRBV7-3 and TRBJ2-7; 13 bases line up with TRBD2. There are 15 residues in the CDR3. Trimming removed 8 bases from V and 2 bases from J; junction bases left unmatched: 6. The V gene's germline CDR1 is SGHTA and CDR2 FQGTGA.